Each of the 8 T cell receptor beta chains below was sequenced from the same sample in a study of CD8 T cells in ankylosing spondylitis. TCRdb reanalysed the 5' RACE reads using MiXCR and keeps one entry per CDR3 protein. The profile shows 350,000 or so distinct CDR3 sequences, around 10% of them singletons. Sample: blood, either unsorted or a sorted T cell fraction (not recorded which). The receptors originated from a female donor with ankylosing spondylitis or in good health (not recorded which).

This clonotype was seen many times. In DNA form, the CDR3 reads TGTGCCACCAGTGATCTGGACAGCCACACCGGGGAGCTGTTTTTT. The encoded protein is CATSDLDSHTGELFF. V and J are TRBV24-1 and TRBJ2-2; tentatively, D is TRBD1 (6 bases). The CDR3 has 15 residues. Germline V CDR1 and CDR2: KGHDR, SFDVKD. Trimming took 3 bases from V and 3 from J, leaving 10 bases between them.

Many counts were recorded for this clonotype. The chain joins TRBV4-1 to TRBJ2-3, with TRBD2 identical over 9 bases. With V trimmed by 1 base and J by 2 bases, 4 bases remained unmatched. Germline V gene lookup returns CDR1 MGHRA and CDR2 YSYEKL. CDR3 length equals 16 residues. The CDR3 loop is CASSQAGLATTDTQYF. The CDR3 DNA reads as TGCGCCAGCAGCCAAGCGGGACTAGCAACCACAGATACGCAGTATTTT.

This clonotype appeared many times. V gene TRBV18 combines with J gene TRBJ2-1; D unresolved. V was trimmed by 5 bases and J by 5 bases, leaving 10 bases between them. In germline, CDR1 is KGHSH, CDR2 LQKENI. This CDR3 is 13 amino acids long. CDR3 protein: CASSKETNNEQFF. The CDR3 bases are TGTGCCAGCTCAAAAGAGACCAACAATGAGCAGTTCTTC. Based on the CDR3 plus reference TRBV18 and TRBJ2-1, the full variable domain is NAGVMQNPRHLVRRRGQEARLRCSPMKGHSHVYWYRQLPEEGLKFMVYLQKENIIDESGMPKERFSAEFPKEGPSILRIQQVVRGDSAAYFCASSKETNNEQFFGPGTRLTVL.

The table lists this clonotype with many counts. This chain uses TRBV28 with TRBJ2-3; the D gene is possibly TRBD2 (5 bases). Trimming pared 3 bases from V and 6 bases from J, leaving 16 bases between. The CDR3 consists of 15 residues. Looked up from germline, CDR1 is MDHEN and CDR2 is SYDVKM. CDR3 loop: CASSFRLTGWDTQYF. The CDR3 nucleotides read TGTGCCAGCAGTTTCAGACTGACGGGGTGGGATACGCAGTATTTT.

Of note for this clonotype: An end of the junction differs from the germline gene, which may be a read error. The V gene is TRBV12-3 or TRBV12-4, the J gene TRBJ1-2, with D maybe TRBD1 (5 bases). This CDR3 contains 13 residues. The CDR3 here is CACSLIGEGGYTF. CDR3 coding DNA: TGTGCCTGCAGCCTCATAGGGGAGGGTGGCTACACCTTC.

This clonotype was seen repeatedly, ten times or more. This rearrangement joins TRBV28 to TRBJ2-5; perhaps TRBD1 as D (5 bases). Per germline, CDR1 MDHEN and CDR2 SYDVKM. CDR3 length: 14 amino acids. V was pared by 2 bases and J by 2 bases, with 9 bases between. DNA of the CDR3: TGTGCCAGCAGTTTAGTAGGGGTTCAAGAGACCCAGTACTTC. It is translated as CASSLVGVQETQYF.

There are many counts of this clonotype. This chain connects TRBV20-1 to TRBJ1-2; D gene ambiguous. V was clipped by 3 bases and J by 5 bases, with 10 bases between them. Looked up from germline, CDR1 is DFQATT and CDR2 is SNEGSKA (reference sequence). The CDR3 runs 12 residues. DNA of the CDR3: TGCAGTGCTAGCCGAGGAGCGTATGGCTACACCTTC. As protein: CSASRGAYGYTF.

This clonotype occurred many times. V and J are TRBV20-1 and TRBJ1-1; tentatively, D is TRBD1 (5 bases). Trimming stripped 1 base from V and 9 bases from J, with 12 bases between. The V gene's germline CDR1 is DFQATT and CDR2 SNEGSKA (reference sequence). This CDR3 has 12 residues. As DNA, the CDR3 is TGCAGTGCTAGAGGGGCGCGGACAAAAGCTTTCTTT. It translates to CSARGARTKAFF.